The source of this T cell receptor (beta chain) is a study of tumor-infiltrating lymphocytes in primary liver carcinoma. Starting material of 450 to 500 ng total RNA yielded TCR beta cDNA via a constant-region primer. Investigators got TCR beta libraries out of three nested multiplex PCR rounds, done with slightly modified ARM-PCR. The first two PCR rounds, approximately 11 cycles each, used TRBV1-TRBV30 forward primers and a C-beta reverse primer. A single record per CDR3 protein comes from TCRdb applying MiXCR to the multiplex PCR reads. Among 80,000 or so distinct CDR3 sequences listed, around 75% were seen once. Note on this clonotype: Its target is not known. A junction boundary mismatches the germline segment, possibly from a read error.

The tissue used was unsorted bulk material of about 19-34 mg. RNA and DNA were co-extracted from it with the AllPrep DNA/RNA mini kit. Study findings and constraints: Present in all five tumor regions were only about 7-25% of the top clones.

The CDR3 extends over 11 amino acids. Germline values: CDR1 SEHNR, CDR2 FQNEAQ (reference sequence). The source is an older woman with primary liver carcinoma and hepatitis B virus infection. The sequenced sample was liver tumor tissue from sampling region 4. Subset in this sample: tumor region T4, right-lateral pole. V and J are TRBV7-9 and TRBJ1-1; the D gene is possibly TRBD1 (5 bases). This chain's CDR3 is CAGSSGTTAFF. CDR3 DNA sequence: TGTGCCGGCAGTTCAGGGACGACTGCTTTCTTT.